This TCR beta chain emerged from a study of OX40 agonist ivuxolimab in advanced cancers. CDR3 length equals 14 residues. Sequencing was performed with immunoSEQ multiplex PCR; in TCRdb, only in-frame clones are kept and a portion is missing. The sample has about 69,000 clones; 85% to 90% are singletons. V gene TRBV21-1 combines with J gene TRBJ2-3; TRBD2 reflects the table's D call only, with no check against the DNA. TRBV21-1 is tagged as a pseudogene. This clonotype was obtained from an adult with an advanced solid tumor such as melanoma, head and neck, liver or kidney cancer. The sequencing here drew on CD4+ or CD8+ T cells sorted from blood, taken in a trial of the OX40 agonist ivuxolimab. The CDR3 loop is CASSRCGGTDTQYF. The DNA of the CDR3 is TGTGCCAGCAGTCGATGCGGGGGCACAGATACGCAGTATTTT.